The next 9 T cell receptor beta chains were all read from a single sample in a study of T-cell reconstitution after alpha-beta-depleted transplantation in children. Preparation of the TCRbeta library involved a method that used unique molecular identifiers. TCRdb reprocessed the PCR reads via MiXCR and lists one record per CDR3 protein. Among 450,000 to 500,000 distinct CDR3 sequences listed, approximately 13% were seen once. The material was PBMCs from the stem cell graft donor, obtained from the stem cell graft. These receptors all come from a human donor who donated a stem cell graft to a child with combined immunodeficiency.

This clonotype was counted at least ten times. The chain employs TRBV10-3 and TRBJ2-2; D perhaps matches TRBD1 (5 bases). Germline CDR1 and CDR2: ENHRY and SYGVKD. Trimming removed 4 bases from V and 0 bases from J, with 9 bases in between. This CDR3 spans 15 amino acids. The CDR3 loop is CAISVWGPNTGELFF. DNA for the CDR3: TGTGCCATCAGTGTTTGGGGCCCGAACACCGGGGAGCTGTTTTTT.

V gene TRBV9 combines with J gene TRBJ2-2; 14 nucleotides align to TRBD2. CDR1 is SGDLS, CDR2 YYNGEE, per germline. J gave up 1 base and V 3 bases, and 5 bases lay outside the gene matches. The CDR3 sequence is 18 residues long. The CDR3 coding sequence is TGTGCCAGCAGCGAGGGACTAGCGGGAGCAGGGAACACCGGGGAGCTGTTTTTT. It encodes CASSEGLAGAGNTGELFF.

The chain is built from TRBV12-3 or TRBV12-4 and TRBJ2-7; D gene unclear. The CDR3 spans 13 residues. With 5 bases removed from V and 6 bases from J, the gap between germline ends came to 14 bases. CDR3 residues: CASSQQEYAEQYF. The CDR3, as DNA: TGTGCCAGCAGTCAGCAAGAGTATGCCGAGCAGTACTTC.

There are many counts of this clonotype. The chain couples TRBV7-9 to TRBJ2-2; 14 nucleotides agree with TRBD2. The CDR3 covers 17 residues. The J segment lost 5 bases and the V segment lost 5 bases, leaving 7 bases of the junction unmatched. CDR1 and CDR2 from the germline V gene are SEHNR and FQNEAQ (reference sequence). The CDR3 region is CASSRLAGGPETGELFF. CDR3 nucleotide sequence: TGTGCCAGCAGCCGACTAGCGGGAGGGCCTGAGACCGGGGAGCTGTTTTTT.

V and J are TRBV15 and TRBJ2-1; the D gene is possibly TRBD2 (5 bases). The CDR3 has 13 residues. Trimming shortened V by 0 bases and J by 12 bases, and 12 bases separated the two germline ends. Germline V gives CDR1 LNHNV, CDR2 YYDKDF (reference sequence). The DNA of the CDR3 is TGTGCCACCAGCAGAGATCCCGGACTCCCGCAGTTCTTC. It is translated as CATSRDPGLPQFF. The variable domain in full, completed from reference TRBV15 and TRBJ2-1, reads DAMVIQNPRYQVTQFGKPVTLSCSQTLNHNVMYWYQQKSSQAPKLLFHYYDKDFNNEADTPDNFQSRRPNTSFCFLDIRSPGLGDTAMYLCATSRDPGLPQFFGPGTRLTVL.

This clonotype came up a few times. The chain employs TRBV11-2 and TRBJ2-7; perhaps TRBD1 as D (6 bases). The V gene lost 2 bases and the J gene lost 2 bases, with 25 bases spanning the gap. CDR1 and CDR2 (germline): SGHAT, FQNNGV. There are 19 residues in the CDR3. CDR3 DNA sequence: TGTGCCAGCAGCTTAAATTCCAGGGGCCGGGACGTTAAAACCTACGAGCAGTACTTC. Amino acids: CASSLNSRGRDVKTYEQYF.

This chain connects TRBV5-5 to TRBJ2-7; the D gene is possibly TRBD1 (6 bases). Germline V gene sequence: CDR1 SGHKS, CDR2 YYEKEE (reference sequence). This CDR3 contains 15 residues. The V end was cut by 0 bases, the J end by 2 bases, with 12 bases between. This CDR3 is CASSLEAGATYEQYF. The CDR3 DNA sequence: TGTGCCAGCAGCTTGGAGGCAGGGGCTACCTACGAGCAGTACTTC.

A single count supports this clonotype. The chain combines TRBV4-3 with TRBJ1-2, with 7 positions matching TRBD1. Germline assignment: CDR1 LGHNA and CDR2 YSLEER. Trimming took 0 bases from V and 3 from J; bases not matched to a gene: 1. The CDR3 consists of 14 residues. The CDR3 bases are TGCGCCAGCAGCCAAGAGGGGACAGACTATGGCTACACCTTC. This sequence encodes CASSQEGTDYGYTF.

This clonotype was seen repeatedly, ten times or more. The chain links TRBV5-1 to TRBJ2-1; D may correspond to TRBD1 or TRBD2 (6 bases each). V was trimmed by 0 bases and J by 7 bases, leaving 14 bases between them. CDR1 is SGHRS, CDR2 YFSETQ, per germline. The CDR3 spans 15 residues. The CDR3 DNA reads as TGCGCCAGCAGCTTGGCGGGGGCGCGTACGAATGAGCAGTTCTTC. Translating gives CASSLAGARTNEQFF.